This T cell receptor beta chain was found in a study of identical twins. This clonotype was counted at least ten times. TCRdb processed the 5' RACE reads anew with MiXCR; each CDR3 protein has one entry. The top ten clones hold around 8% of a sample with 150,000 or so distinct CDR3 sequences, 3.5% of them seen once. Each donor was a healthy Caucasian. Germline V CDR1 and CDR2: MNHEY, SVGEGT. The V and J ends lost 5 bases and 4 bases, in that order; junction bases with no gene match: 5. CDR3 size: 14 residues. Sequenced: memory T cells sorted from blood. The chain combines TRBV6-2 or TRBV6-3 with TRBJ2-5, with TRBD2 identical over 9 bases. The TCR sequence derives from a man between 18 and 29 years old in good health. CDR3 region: CASSRTSVVETQYF. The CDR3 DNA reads TGTGCCAGCAGTAGGACTAGCGTGGTAGAGACCCAGTACTTC.